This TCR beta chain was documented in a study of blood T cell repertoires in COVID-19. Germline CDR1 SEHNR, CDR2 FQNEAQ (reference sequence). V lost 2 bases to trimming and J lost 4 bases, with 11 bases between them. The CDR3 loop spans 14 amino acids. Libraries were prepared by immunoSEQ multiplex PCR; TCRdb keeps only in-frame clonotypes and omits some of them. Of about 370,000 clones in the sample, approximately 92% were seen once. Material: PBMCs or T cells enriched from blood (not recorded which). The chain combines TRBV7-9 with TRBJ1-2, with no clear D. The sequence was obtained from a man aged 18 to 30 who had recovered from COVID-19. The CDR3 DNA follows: TGTGCCAGCAGCTTATACCGGGTTAGCTATGGCTACACCTTC. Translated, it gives CASSLYRVSYGYTF.